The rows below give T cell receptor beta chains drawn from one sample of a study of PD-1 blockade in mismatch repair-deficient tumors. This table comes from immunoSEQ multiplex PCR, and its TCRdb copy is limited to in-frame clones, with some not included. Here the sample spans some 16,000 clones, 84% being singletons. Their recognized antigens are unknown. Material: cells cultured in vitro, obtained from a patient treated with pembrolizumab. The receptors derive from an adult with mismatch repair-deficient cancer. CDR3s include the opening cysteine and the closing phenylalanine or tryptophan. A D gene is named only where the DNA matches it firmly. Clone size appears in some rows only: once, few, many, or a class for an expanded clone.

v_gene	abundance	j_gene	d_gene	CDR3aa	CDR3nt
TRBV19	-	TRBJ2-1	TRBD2	CASSSSGRWNEQFF	TGTGCCAGTAGTTCTAGCGGGAGGTGGAATGAGCAGTTCTTC
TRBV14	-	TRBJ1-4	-	CASSQVQGLNEKLFF	TGTGCCAGCAGCCAAGTACAGGGCTTAAATGAAAAACTGTTTTTT
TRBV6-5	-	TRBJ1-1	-	CASSGGGFAEAFF	TGTGCCAGCTCGGGGGGGGGTTTCGCTGAAGCTTTCTTT
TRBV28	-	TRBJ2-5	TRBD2	CASSLSRLAGAGKETQYF	TGTGCCAGCAGTTTAAGCAGGCTAGCGGGAGCTGGCAAAGAGACCCAGTACTTC
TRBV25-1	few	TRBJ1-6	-	CASSDGQWNSPLHF	TGTGCCAGCAGTGATGGACAGTGGAATTCACCCCTCCACTTT
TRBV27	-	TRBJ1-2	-	CASSPREENYGYTF	TGTGCCAGCAGTCCTCGGGAAGAAAACTATGGCTACACCTTC
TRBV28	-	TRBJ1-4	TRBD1	CASSSGATGYEKLFF	TGTGCCAGCAGCTCCGGGGCGACAGGGTATGAAAAACTGTTTTTT
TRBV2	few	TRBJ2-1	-	CASSDGGDHYNEQFF	TGTGCCAGCAGTGACGGGGGAGACCACTACAATGAGCAGTTCTTC
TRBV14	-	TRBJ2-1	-	CASSQVAPKYNEQFF	TGTGCCAGCAGCCAAGTAGCCCCTAAGTACAATGAGCAGTTCTTC
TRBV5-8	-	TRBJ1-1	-	CASSFMEVLSLSF	TGTGCCAGCAGCTTCATGGAGGTTCTGTCGCTTTCCTTT
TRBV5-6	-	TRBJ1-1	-	CASSLDRLLNTEAFF	TGTGCCAGCAGCTTGGACAGGCTTTTGAACACTGAAGCTTTCTTT
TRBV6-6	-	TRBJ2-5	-	CASRLGHLQETQYF	TGTGCCAGCAGACTCGGACACCTACAAGAGACCCAGTACTTC
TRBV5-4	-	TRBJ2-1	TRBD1	CASSRGQGGYNEQFF	TGTGCCAGCAGCAGAGGACAGGGGGGGTACAATGAGCAGTTCTTC
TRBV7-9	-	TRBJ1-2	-	CASSLEGMGYTF	TGTGCCAGCAGCTTGGAGGGGATGGGCTACACCTTC
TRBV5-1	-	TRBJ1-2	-	CASSPRQSNYGYTF	TGCGCCAGCAGCCCTAGGCAGAGCAACTATGGCTACACCTTC
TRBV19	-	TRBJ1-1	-	CASSILNMNTEAFF	TGTGCCAGTAGTATTTTGAACATGAACACTGAAGCTTTCTTT
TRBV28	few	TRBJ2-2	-	CASRRHNTGELFF	TGTGCCAGCAGACGACACAACACCGGGGAGCTGTTTTTT
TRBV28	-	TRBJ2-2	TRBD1	CASSPPGQGWGELFF	TGTGCCAGCAGTCCTCCGGGACAGGGGTGGGGGGAGCTGTTTTTT
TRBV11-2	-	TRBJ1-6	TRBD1	CASSSRDRGYNSPLHF	TGTGCCAGCAGCTCGCGCGACAGGGGTTATAATTCACCCCTCCACTTT
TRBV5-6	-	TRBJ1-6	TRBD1	CASSSGQGRSPLHF	TGTGCCAGCAGCTCGGGACAGGGGAGATCACCCCTCCACTTT
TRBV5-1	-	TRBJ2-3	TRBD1	CASSPRTGSTDTQYF	TGCGCCAGCAGCCCGAGGACAGGGAGCACAGATACGCAGTATTTT
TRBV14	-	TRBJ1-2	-	CASSQSVTYGYTF	TGTGCCAGCAGCCAATCCGTGACCTATGGCTACACCTTC
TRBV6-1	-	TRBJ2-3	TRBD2	CASSEPSSGNPDTQYF	TGTGCCAGCAGTGAACCGTCTAGCGGAAATCCAGATACGCAGTATTTT
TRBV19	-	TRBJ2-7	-	CASSIRGTGYEQYF	TGTGCCAGTAGTATCAGGGGAACCGGCTACGAGCAGTACTTC
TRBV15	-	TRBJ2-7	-	CATSREVGKASEQYF	TGTGCCACCAGCAGAGAGGTTGGAAAAGCCTCCGAGCAGTACTTC
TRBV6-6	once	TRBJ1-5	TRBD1	CASREDRGNQPQHF	TGTGCCAGCAGGGAAGACAGGGGCAATCAGCCCCAGCATTTT
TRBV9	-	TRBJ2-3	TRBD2	CASSSLAGGTDTQYF	TGTGCCAGCAGCTCCCTAGCGGGAGGAACAGATACGCAGTATTTT
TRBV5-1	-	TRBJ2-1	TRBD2	CASSLVGSGRDNEQFF	TGCGCCAGCAGCTTGGTCGGTAGCGGGAGGGACAATGAGCAGTTCTTC
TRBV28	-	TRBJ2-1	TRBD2	CASSGGLAGGEQFF	TGTGCCAGCAGTGGGGGACTAGCGGGAGGGGAGCAGTTCTTC
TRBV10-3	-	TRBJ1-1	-	CAISESEGINTEAFF	TGTGCCATCAGTGAGTCTGAAGGGATCAACACTGAAGCTTTCTTT
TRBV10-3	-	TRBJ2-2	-	CAISEHDSLGGELFF	TGTGCCATCAGTGAACATGACTCCCTGGGGGGGGAGCTGTTTTTT
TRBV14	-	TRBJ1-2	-	CASSQAIRGVYTF	TGTGCCAGCAGCCAAGCTATAAGAGGCGTCTACACCTTC
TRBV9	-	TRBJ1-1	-	CASSQSGNMNTEAFF	TGTGCCAGCAGCCAAAGTGGGAATATGAACACTGAAGCTTTCTTT
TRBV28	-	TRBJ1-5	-	CASSFFRNQPQHF	TGTGCCAGCAGTTTCTTTCGCAATCAGCCCCAGCATTTT
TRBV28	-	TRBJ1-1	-	CASSLRTAQEAFF	TGTGCCAGCAGCCTTCGGACAGCCCAAGAAGCTTTCTTT
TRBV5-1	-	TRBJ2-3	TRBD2	CASSLARLAGDKSTDTQYF	TGCGCCAGCAGCTTGGCCCGACTAGCGGGAGATAAAAGCACAGATACGCAGTATTTT
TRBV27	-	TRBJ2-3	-	CASSWDFSSTDTQYF	TGTGCCAGCAGTTGGGACTTTTCTAGCACAGATACGCAGTATTTT
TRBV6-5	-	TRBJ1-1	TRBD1	CASSAGDRNTEAFF	TGTGCCAGCAGCGCCGGGGACAGGAACACTGAAGCTTTCTTT
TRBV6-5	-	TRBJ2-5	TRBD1	CASSYFGTGQETQYF	TGTGCCAGCAGTTATTTCGGGACAGGGCAAGAGACCCAGTACTTC
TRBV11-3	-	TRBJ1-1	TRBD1	CASSQRDRETEAFF	TGTGCCAGCAGCCAACGGGACAGGGAAACTGAAGCTTTCTTT
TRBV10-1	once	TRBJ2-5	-	CASSGQGARMETQYF	TGCGCCAGCAGTGGGCAAGGGGCTCGGATGGAGACCCAGTACTTC
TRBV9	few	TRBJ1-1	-	CASSVGLLGREGAFF	TGTGCCAGCAGCGTAGGGCTGCTAGGAAGAGAGGGAGCTTTCTTT
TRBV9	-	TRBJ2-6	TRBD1	CASSAGQGALGANVLTF	TGTGCCAGCAGCGCCGGACAGGGGGCTCTGGGGGCCAACGTCCTGACTTTC